The next 18 T cell receptor beta chains were all read from a single sample in a study of blood T cell repertoires in COVID-19. Sequenced by immunoSEQ multiplex PCR; TCRdb stores in-frame clones only, minus some. The table includes about 240,000 clones, 81% detected once. The sequenced sample was peripheral blood. The receptors shown here come from a woman older than 75 with COVID-19, enrolled during active disease.

V usage is TRBV9 and J usage is TRBJ2-1, with 13 bases identical to TRBD2. Per germline, CDR1 SGDLS and CDR2 YYNGEE. Unmatched junction bases numbered 11, after V lost 4 bases and J lost 13 bases. CDR3 length: 15 amino acids. The DNA of the CDR3 is TGTGCCAGCAGCATTCGGACTAGCGGGGGAGTTCGACAGTTCTTC. This gives the protein CASSIRTSGGVRQFF.

J is TRBJ1-2 and V is TRBV6-5, with 11 bases identical to TRBD1. The CDR3 has 15 residues. Germline CDR1 reads MNHEY; CDR2 reads SVGAGI. The junction had 9 bases not matched to a gene; V was cut back by 7 bases and J by 5 bases. This CDR3 is CASTPRTGGTYGYTF. The CDR3 nucleotides read TGTGCCAGCACCCCCAGGACAGGGGGCACTTATGGCTACACCTTC.

This chain links TRBV7-2 with TRBJ1-3, with D unresolved. The germline CDR1 and CDR2 sequences are SGHTA and FQGNSA. V was trimmed by 3 bases and J by 4 bases, leaving 16 bases between them. The CDR3 is made up of 16 amino acids. The CDR3 here is CASSLRYRDLGNTIYF. DNA of the CDR3: TGTGCCAGCAGCTTGAGGTACCGGGATCTCGGAAACACCATATATTTT.

This sequence joins TRBV4-3 and TRBJ1-1, with a possible D match to TRBD1 (5 bases). V gave up 6 bases and J gave up 4 bases, with 9 bases separating them. Germline V gives CDR1 LGHNA, CDR2 YSLEER. The CDR3 is 12 amino acids. CDR3 protein: CASSQGITEAFF. The CDR3, as DNA: TGCGCCAGCAGTCAGGGTATCACTGAAGCTTTCTTT.

The count of this clone is one. The chain is built from TRBV7-9 and TRBJ1-6; D is ambiguous. The germline CDR1 and CDR2 sequences are SEHNR and FQNEAQ (reference sequence). The CDR3 contains 15 residues. V shed 3 bases and J shed 0 bases, with 6 bases lying between them. CDR3 residues: CASSFGSSYNSPLHF. CDR3 in DNA: TGTGCCAGCAGCTTTGGCAGCTCCTATAATTCACCCCTCCACTTT.

This chain connects TRBV5-1 to TRBJ1-1; D not resolved. This CDR3 is 14 amino acids long. Trimming removed 4 bases from V and 1 base from J, with 11 bases in between. Germline assignment: CDR1 SGHRS and CDR2 YFSETQ. The CDR3 is CASSLSTANTEAFF. For the CDR3, the DNA is TGCGCCAGCAGCCTGTCCACAGCGAACACTGAAGCTTTCTTT. The whole variable domain, remainder taken from reference TRBV5-1 and TRBJ1-1, is KAGVTQTPRYLIKTRGQQVTLSCSPISGHRSVSWYQQTPGQGLQFLFEYFSETQRNKGNFPGRFSGRQFSNSRSEMNVSTLELGDSALYLCASSLSTANTEAFFGQGTRLTVV.

CDR3 DNA: TGTGCCAGCAGTCTAGGACTAGCGGGAGACGAGCAGTACTTC. Translating gives CASSLGLAGDEQYF. This chain connects TRBV7-9 to TRBJ2-7, with 13 bases matching TRBD2. Germline CDR1 is SEHNR and CDR2 is FQNEAQ (reference sequence). V was clipped by 6 bases and J by 5 bases; unmatched bases: 4. The CDR3 runs to 14 residues.

CDR3 residues: CAWRTGGKGEKLFF. CDR3 DNA: TGTGCCTGGAGAACAGGGGGGAAAGGGGAAAAACTGTTTTTT. V gene TRBV30 combines with J gene TRBJ1-4, with TRBD1 matching over 8 bases. Germline CDR1 and CDR2: GTSNPN and SVGIG (reference sequence). CDR3 length: 14 residues. V shed 3 bases, J shed 8 bases, and the junction held 8 bases outside the gene matches. The whole variable domain, filled in from reference TRBV30 and TRBJ1-4, reads SQTIHQWPATLVQPVGSPLSLECTVEGTSNPNLYWYRQAAGRGLQLLFYSVGIGQISSEVPQNLSASRPQDRQFILSSKKLLLSDSGFYLCAWRTGGKGEKLFFGSGTQLSVL.

The V and J genes are TRBV6-6 and TRBJ1-4; the D gene is possibly TRBD1 (6 bases). Per the germline V gene, CDR1 is MNHNY and CDR2 is SVGAGI (reference sequence). This CDR3 region has 15 residues. The germline V and J ends were trimmed by 6 bases and 5 bases, with 16 bases remaining between them. The CDR3 DNA reads TGTGCCAGCAGCTATGGGGGCACCTTAAATGAAAAACTGTTTTTT. This codes for CASSYGGTLNEKLFF.

The V call is TRBV3-1 (or the pseudogene TRBV3-2), the J call TRBJ1-1; 8 bases map to TRBD1. V shed 3 bases and J 4 bases; nucleotides not matched to a gene: 4. Germline CDR1 and CDR2: LGHDT and YNNKEL (reference sequence). The CDR3 loop spans 14 amino acids. In nucleotides, the CDR3 is TGTGCCAGCAGCCACCAGACAGGGGCCACTGAAGCTTTCTTT. Translating it yields CASSHQTGATEAFF.

As regards this clone: Other DNA sequences in this sample translate to the same CDR3. The chain uses TRBV18 and TRBJ2-1; 8 positions match TRBD2. The CDR3 covers 16 residues. The junction had 7 bases not matched to a gene; V was cut back by 0 bases and J by 6 bases. Germline CDR1 and CDR2: KGHSH and LQKENI. The CDR3 here is CASSPPGTSGSNEQFF. CDR3 sequence (DNA): TGTGCCAGCTCACCACCCGGGACTAGTGGGAGCAATGAGCAGTTCTTC.

The chain combines TRBV6-5 with TRBJ1-4; perhaps TRBD1 as D (5 bases). The length of the CDR3 is 15 residues. Trimming removed 8 bases from V and 8 bases from J, with 21 bases in between. In germline, CDR1 is MNHEY, CDR2 SVGAGI. The DNA for the CDR3 is TGTGCCAGCCACGGGGGAGGATTGGGTAACGAAAAACTGTTTTTT. Encoded protein: CASHGGGLGNEKLFF.

The V and J genes are TRBV6-2 or TRBV6-3 and TRBJ1-1; D call uncertain. The CDR3 runs to 12 residues. Germline V gene data show CDR1 as MNHEY and CDR2 as SVGEGT. Trimming removed 3 bases at V and 6 bases at J, with 8 bases between. CDR3 nucleotide sequence: TGTGCCAGCAGTTATCCCTATGCTGAAGCTTTCTTT. Its translation is CASSYPYAEAFF.

This sequence joins TRBV10-3 and TRBJ1-3, with a weak D call TRBD1 (6 bases). Germline V gives CDR1 ENHRY, CDR2 SYGVKD. V was cut by 6 bases and J by 2 bases, with 11 bases left in between. The length of the CDR3 is 14 residues. Here the CDR3 DNA reads TGTGCCATCAGAGCAACAGGGACTGGAAACACCATATATTTT. It is translated as CAIRATGTGNTIYF.

The rearrangement links TRBV5-6 to TRBJ2-3; 10 bases align to TRBD2. The CDR3 extends over 15 amino acids. V dropped 4 bases and J dropped 3; count of bases not matched to a gene: 5. Germline assignment: CDR1 SGHDT and CDR2 YYEEEE. The CDR3 loop reads CASSISGRSTDTQYF. The CDR3 nucleotides read TGTGCCAGCAGCATTAGCGGGAGGAGTACAGATACGCAGTATTTT.

This clone came up a few times. The chain links TRBV3-1 (or the pseudogene TRBV3-2) to TRBJ1-2; D is perhaps TRBD1 (5 bases). CDR1 LGHDT and CDR2 YNNKEL come from the germline V gene (reference sequence). V lost 6 bases and J 3 bases, leaving 8 bases between the germline ends. CDR3 length: 12 amino acids. This chain's CDR3 is CASSRQHYGYTF. The CDR3 region has the DNA TGTGCCAGCAGTCGACAGCACTATGGCTACACCTTC.

The chain employs TRBV7-9 and TRBJ1-1; no firm D call. From germline, CDR1 is SEHNR and CDR2 FQNEAQ (reference sequence). The germline V and J ends were trimmed by 3 bases and 2 bases, with 4 bases remaining between them. This CDR3 is built from 12 residues. CDR3 region: CASSFTNTEAFF. CDR3 bases: TGTGCCAGCAGCTTTACTAACACTGAAGCTTTCTTT.

V is TRBV5-1 and J is TRBJ2-5; 7 bases match TRBD1. Germline V lookup: CDR1 SGHRS, CDR2 YFSETQ. CDR3 length: 15 amino acids. Unmatched junction bases numbered 7, after V lost 3 bases and J lost 2 bases. Here the CDR3 DNA reads TGCGCCAGCAGCTGGATGGGACAGCAACAAGAGACCCAGTACTTC. Residues: CASSWMGQQQETQYF.